Sequencing of this TCR beta chain was carried out in a study of cytomegalovirus exposure and HLA in healthy donors. Study observations and caveats: V- and J-gene trimming of TCR beta was linked (in a later analysis) to a missense DCLRE1C variant. Relative to the approximately 700-donor mean, N-insertions were reportedly fewer in an Asian-associated ancestry cluster in a later analysis.

It was with 60 Vbeta and 13 Jbeta primers that the PCR ran. Clones were sequenced by immunoSEQ multiplex PCR, and TCRdb holds only the in-frame ones, with some missing. The sample consists of about 180,000 clones, more than 65% of them appearing once. Note on this clone: Its specificity is not known.

This CDR3 has 20 residues. The junction had 23 bases not matched to a gene; V was cut back by 10 bases and J by 4 bases. Germline V gene data show CDR1 as KGHSH and CDR2 as LQKENI. Sequencing was done on a sample of PBMCs. The TCR sequence derives from a woman aged 25 to 39 in good health and CMV-seropositive. The rearrangement joins TRBV18 to TRBJ2-2; 11 bases line up with TRBD2. As DNA, the CDR3 is TGTGCCACCCCACCGCCGGAGCTAGCGGGGGGTCCAGAGGGCACCGGGGAGCTGTTTTTT. Residues: CATPPPELAGGPEGTGELFF. Looking up the rest from reference TRBV18 and TRBJ2-2 gives the full variable domain: NAGVMQNPRHLVRRRGQEARLRCSPMKGHSHVYWYRQLPEEGLKFMVYLQKENIIDESGMPKERFSAEFPKEGPSILRIQQVVRGDSAAYFCATPPPELAGGPEGTGELFFGEGSRLTVL.